This entry is about one T cell receptor (beta chain). The data stem from a study of blood T cell repertoires in COVID-19. Study-level background: Both acute and convalescent COVID-19 samples were obtained from the United States, Italy and Spain.

CDR1 is WSHSY, CDR2 SAAADI, per germline. Trimming cost V 10 bases and J 4 bases; bases outside gene matches: 10. The CDR3 is 15 residues long. Per the study methods: How many nucleated cells were present was estimated from reference gene primer amplification. Sequencing was performed with immunoSEQ multiplex PCR; in TCRdb, only in-frame clones are kept and a portion is missing. From that table come the V and J calls and clone size; the DNA was used to work out D and trimming. The sample holds around 380,000 clones, about 87% seen once. The chain recombines TRBV10-2 with TRBJ2-1, with 10 positions matching TRBD1. The sequence was obtained from a man under 40 who had recovered from COVID-19. The sample taken for sequencing was PBMCs or T cells enriched from blood (not recorded which). CDR3 bases: TGCGCCACCACACCGGGACAGGGGCTTTACAATGAGCAGTTCTTC. Translating it yields CATTPGQGLYNEQFF.